This T cell receptor beta chain was documented in a study of vaccination and CD4 T cells after COVID-19 (dated by TCRdb to between 2022 and 2023). Regarding the study in general: Every convalescent patient had a positive nasal swab PCR test for SARS-CoV-2, with mild disease in about nine patients and severe disease in one. In the convalescent cohort there were six males and four females, among whom were two Hispanic individuals, seven Caucasians, two Asians and one multiracial person. Two doses of either the Pfizer-BioNTech BNT162b2 vaccine (n=8) or the Moderna mRNA-1273 vaccine (n=2) were administered to participants. Post-COVID blood samples from convalescent patients were collected a median of around 100 days after diagnosis, with a range of roughly 35 to 180 days. Post-vaccine blood samples were collected a median of around 10 weeks after the second vaccine dose, ranging from about 13 to 241 days. For stimulating the cultures, overlapping spike peptide pools were used, derived from SARS-CoV-2 as well as from the common cold coronaviruses HCoV-NL63, HCoV-OC43 and HCoV-229E. Control cultures used a CEFX viral epitope pool as positive control, an HIV-1 Nef peptide pool as negative control, or no peptide. The spike-specific CD4+ TCR repertoire was compared before and after mRNA vaccination in around ten COVID-19 convalescent patients and a handful of infection-naive healthy vaccine recipients.

On the study overall, not on this receptor specifically: Only a relatively small number of convalescent patients were included in the study, and early timepoints following natural infection were not analyzed. In convalescent patients, a median approximately 86% of post-vaccine SARS-CoV-2-reactive clones were detected only after vaccination, and vaccine-specific priming was suggested by this finding. Of the vaccine-specific clones in convalescent patients, 304 of 307, or nearly all, reacted only to SARS-CoV-2 spike and did not cross-react with common cold coronaviruses. An increase in the median number of SARS-CoV-2-reactive clonotypes from roughly 20 after infection to some 38 after vaccination was observed, but the change was not found to be significant.

There are 14 amino acids in the CDR3, from cysteine to phenylalanine inclusive. The entry retains the CDR3 DNA only, 42 bases that are in frame from base 1. CDR1 SGHNT and CDR2 YENEEA are derived from the germline V gene. The junction shows trimming of 2 bases on V and 4 bases on J, plus 11 bases between the germline ends. Comments on this clonotype: Its recognized antigen is unknown. Base-call qualities are not available, and no considerably larger clone is one nucleotide away.

The method behind the library was PCR. TCR sequencing of DNA from cultured CD4+ T cells used the Oncomine TCR Beta short-read assay at the Johns Hopkins FTIC core. The QIAamp micro DNA kit was used to extract genomic DNA from the cultured CD4+ T cells. Oncomine TCR Beta libraries from cultured CD4+ T cells were pooled with unique dual indexes and sequenced on an Illumina iSeq 100. The paper's data handling went like this. Non-productive sequences were removed, and CDR3s not starting with C, not ending with F or W, or shorter than 7 amino acids were discarded. The MANAFEST web application identified antigen-specific clonotypes by comparing peptide-stimulated wells against reference wells and other culture wells. Positive clones required FDR below 0.05, an odds ratio above 5, and productive frequency above 0.1% in at least two of three replicate wells. A clonotype counted as cross-reactive if it showed significant expansion both in the SARS-CoV-2 spike wells and in at least one common cold coronavirus spike condition. Using R version 3.6.1, CDR3 homology was evaluated through Levenshtein distances (stringdist) along with unrooted phylogenetic trees (ape). TCRdb itself trimmed the public reads at Q25 with fastp, ran MiXCR and retained productive beta chains. Records with the same CDR3 protein are collapsed into one entry carrying the most frequent genes and DNA. The V and J calls follow TCRdb's processing rather than the paper's. This sample comprises around 19,000 distinct CDR3 sequences, about 44% of them detected only once. Of the sample, about 5% is held by the ten largest clones.

The sample's treatment or condition label is to be understood as: approximately nine-day PBMC culture with coronavirus spike peptide pools or control peptides (ViraFEST assay). To expand antigen-specific T cells with peptide pools and then pick out the expanded clonotypes through TCR sequencing, the study relied on the ViraFEST assay. The convalescent patients' positive SARS-CoV-2 PCR tests fell between March and December 2020, which was before the Alpha, Beta and Delta variants emerged in the United States. Each well held approximately 2 million PBMCs cultured in IMDM containing roughly 5% human AB serum and 10 IU/ml IL-2, with around 9.2 ug/ml peptide pools added. On days 3 and 7, half of the culture medium was replaced with fresh IL-2-containing medium. CD4+ T cells were isolated after roughly 9 days of culture through negative selection using the EasySep CD4+ T cell isolation kit. PBMCs were separated from whole blood using Ficoll-Paque Plus gradient centrifugation and then either used fresh or cryopreserved at -140C. In general, triplicate wells were set up for every culture condition.

This chain is built from TRBV11-3 and TRBJ1-2; no confident D gene assignment can be made. The receptor was derived from a human donor who had recovered from COVID-19. What was sequenced was CD4+ T cells from blood, cultured in vitro. The nucleotide sequence is given as TGTGCCAGCAGCTTATCGGGGAATTCCTATGGCTACACCTTC. Its amino acids are CASSLSGNSYGYTF.